What follows is one TCR beta chain and its context. This clone was seen only once. The antigen this receptor binds is unknown. Base qualities were left out, and no much larger clone turns up one base away. This sample stems from a study of cytomegalovirus exposure and HLA in healthy donors (dated by TCRdb to about 2017). Context from the whole study: In an earlier analysis of around 540 of the donors, 276 Gb of sequence data and 90 million to 120 million unique TCR beta sequences from some 170 million T cells were reported. An early release covering roughly 600 HLA-typed donors comprised 300 to 350 gigabases of sequencing data and around 86 million unique TCR sequences. The genetic ancestry cluster associated with self-reported Caucasian donors included around four fifths of the 350 to 500 genotyped donors. The study aimed to test whether signatures of past pathogen exposure could be identified by cataloging public T cell receptors. Using immunosequencing, the study profiled T cell repertoires from 640 or so subjects and related those repertoires to cytomegalovirus serostatus. Along with the roughly 710-subject first cohort, a separate validation cohort of roughly 110 different subjects was used. High-throughput TCR immunosequencing, statistical association of individual TCRs with disease status, and machine learning were combined to predict cytomegalovirus infection status. A later analysis re-analyzed previously published TCR beta repertoires from 500 to 700 donors and added high-resolution HLA genotyping to study TCR occurrence patterns. In the later analysis, no new phenotypic data were used to find candidate immune exposures; instead, reliance was placed on TCR beta sequences and their occurrence across donors. An earlier analysis of 587 of the donors applied high-throughput TCR beta sequencing to assess whether each TCR beta V gene segment acted as functional or pseudogenic. Alongside the repertoire data, information on donor age, sex, ethnicity and CMV serostatus was compiled. A later genetic analysis used genome-wide SNP genotypes for 398 of the 666 donors, treating that subset as a discovery cohort. All discovery cohort repertoires had been generated using a single sequencing platform. HLA typing included class I and class II loci at four-digit resolution. Typing coverage varied by locus: about 629-640 donors for A, B, C, DRB1 and DQB1; 522 for DQA1; around 570 for DPA1; around 450 for DPB1. About five DR-DQ haplotypes were handled as single units for association and clustering because linkage in the cohort was strong. On average, roughly 240,000 unique TCR beta nucleotide sequences were sequenced per donor among about 400 genotyped donors of the cohort, with approximately 18% of those sequences being non-productive.

Beyond this particular receptor, the publication reports: Linkage disequilibrium might explain the correlated functional status among segregating V segments, but an unknown experimental factor could not be ruled out. A later analysis associated 15,000 to 20,000 TCR beta sequences with specific HLA alleles at a false discovery rate of 0.05. Most CMV-associated TCR beta chains appeared to be HLA-restricted in a later analysis, and the HLA associations seemed to be driven largely by CMV exposure. A further reported finding was that TCR beta sequences accurately predicted the HLA-A and HLA-B alleles for most subjects in the first cohort. A cluster of highly shared sequence variants was judged likely to be a technical artifact of the sequencing pipeline. A later analysis found that TCR association rates varied across HLA loci, with DRB1 alleles showing the most associated TCRs and HLA-C alleles the fewest. When HLA alleles, especially DR and DQ, strongly co-occurred, attributing TCR associations to individual alleles was difficult. The cohort was sequenced for TCR beta chains only, and without alpha or paired-chain data the features that could be detected were limited. CMV serostatus was the only immune exposure information available for the cohort. HLA typing was unavailable for some donors at each locus, so association tests used only the typed subset. Some IMGT-functional V segments, including TRBV6-2 and TRBV6-3, could not be told apart with the 87-base-pair reads, so those segments were excluded. Across donors, most TCR sequences were observed very rarely, whereas some public TCRs were present in many individuals. In a later analysis, HLA-associated TCR beta chains were found to be more clonally expanded and to have lower generation probabilities than equally common non-associated chains. According to the authors, the approach could potentially be generalized to other disease states and immunological phenotypes. In a later genetic analysis, a missense DCLRE1C variant was associated with V-gene and J-gene trimming of TCR beta chains, and the association was replicated in an independent cohort. According to a later genetic analysis, donors in an Asian-associated ancestry cluster had fewer N-insertions in productive TCRs than the approximately 710-donor mean. A few of the identified cytomegalovirus-associated TCR beta chains were confirmed in vitro to be specific for cytomegalovirus antigens. An earlier analysis of approximately 500 of the donors showed that most TCR beta V segments appeared in productive rearrangements either about 87% or about 30% of the time, which broadly matched IMGT annotations. Sequencing depth was assumed to be roughly uniform across donors in the presence/absence analyses, though that assumption may not hold. In a later analysis, several top co-occurrence clusters were reported to appear linked to parvovirus B19, influenza, CMV and Epstein-Barr virus. The earlier analysis of approximately 590 of the donors excluded about 16 rarely observed V segments, including chromosome 9 orphons, because counts were too low. The classifier was reported to diagnose cytomegalovirus status with high specificity and sensitivity in both the original and validation cohorts. The study gave a list of roughly 150 TCR beta chains associated with cytomegalovirus.

The cohort was made up of under 800 healthy bone marrow donors. At the time of sampling, every cohort member was nominally healthy, though immune exposures that went unrecorded were likely present. The donor tested CMV seronegative, placing the donor among the 300 to 400 seronegative members of the cohort. A peripheral blood sample was collected from each donor, and TCR beta sequencing was performed on peripheral blood mononuclear cells. The Qiagen DNeasy Blood Extraction Kit was used to extract genomic DNA from the blood cell samples. Libraries were prepared through the immunoSEQ multiplex PCR assay. For the multiplex PCR, a mixture combining 60 forward primers for TCR Vbeta segments and 13 reverse primers for TCR Jbeta segments was used. The CDR3 region of rearranged TCR beta genes was amplified from genomic DNA with a multiplex PCR assay. The amplified TCR beta libraries were sequenced on the Illumina HiSeq System as 87-base-pair reads. As for how the authors treated the data: In a later analysis, tens of millions of unique TCR beta chains were counted across the roughly 700 repertoires, and roughly 10 million of these chains were shared by at least two donors. A nearest-neighbor algorithm error-corrected the raw reads and collapsed the reads into unique sequences, merging closely related sequences to remove PCR and sequencing errors. V, D and J gene segments were assigned by aligning CDR3 sequences to IMGT reference sequences. For a sequence to be retained, at least a six-nucleotide match to both a V gene segment and a J gene segment was required. Rearrangements were classified as productive when the CDR3 lacked stop codons and remained in frame with V and J, and all other rearrangements were classified as non-productive. CDR3 was defined according to IMGT convention as the region running from the second conserved V-encoded cysteine to the conserved J-encoded phenylalanine. The earlier analysis of some 540 of the donors excluded any sequence lacking an unambiguous match to a single V gene segment. In an earlier analysis of roughly 500 of the donors, V segments were called functional above 56.7% productive rearrangements and were called segregating when the between-donor standard deviation exceeded 5%. A statistical classification framework was built for diagnosing cytomegalovirus status from the catalog of TCR beta chain sequences. V and J gene assignment, in a later analysis, came from comparing TCR nucleotide sequences with IMGT/GENE-DB human TR gene sequences. Using the TCRdist pipeline, a later analysis assigned CDR3 sequences along with most-parsimonious VDJ recombination scenarios. In a later analysis, every TCR beta chain was defined by the combination of its CDR3 amino acid sequence and its V-gene family, and reads without a unique V-gene family were dropped. In a later analysis, around 650 highly shared, low-generation-probability nucleotide sequences were removed to address suspected cross-contamination and a sequencing artifact. In a later analysis, a clonal expansion index was calculated for each public chain from normalized within-repertoire ranks of inferred template counts. A later analysis computed generation probabilities with a VDJ recombination model fitted to out-of-frame rearrangements, and checked the results against IGoR. Hypergeometric tests were used in a later analysis to score TCR-TCR, TCR-HLA and TCR-CMV co-occurrence, with a repertoire-size bias correction applied to the TCR pairs. False discovery rates were estimated in a later analysis by permuting HLA or CMV assignments 20 times. In a later analysis, co-occurring TCRs were grouped with DBSCAN, and TCRdist sequence similarity was added when clustering was performed within HLA-allele-positive subsets. Repertoires with fewer than 30,000 or more than 120,000 public chains were left out of co-occurrence clustering, as were roughly five repertoires with anomalous nucleotide sharing. TCRdb provides this immuneACCESS table in a form limited to in-frame rearrangements. Some clones are lacking; in checked studies, under half of them reflect an unresolved V gene, and why the rest are absent is not known. V and J calls and clone size are those listed in that table; D and trimming were worked out from the DNA. Recorded for this sample are 150,000 to 200,000 clones; roughly 79% of them occurred a single time. Jointly, the top ten make up around 3% of the sample.

Per the germline V gene (reference sequence), SGHNT is the CDR1 and YYREEE is the CDR2. V is clipped by 0 bases and J by 8 bases, and the sequence between their germline boundaries is 11 bases long. The CDR3 runs 13 amino acids, cysteine and phenylalanine included. Just CDR3 DNA is preserved here, 39 bases in frame from base 1. This receptor chain uses TRBV5-4 and TRBJ1-1; no D segment can be confidently identified. The receptor was derived from a male donor in good health and CMV-seronegative. Input material: PBMCs. The CDR3 corresponds to CASSLAGQAEAFF. The sequence in DNA is TGTGCCAGCAGCTTGGCCGGTCAGGCAGAAGCTTTCTTT. The entire variable domain, with the stretches around the CDR3 drawn from the reference TRBV5-4 and TRBJ1-1 proteins, is ETGVTQSPTHLIKTRGQQVTLRCSSQSGHNTVSWYQQALGQGPQFIFQYYREEENGRGNFPPRFSGLQFPNYSSELNVNALELDDSALYLCASSLAGQAEAFFGQGTRLTVV.